The rows below give T cell receptor beta chains drawn from one sample of a study of OX40 agonist ivuxolimab in advanced cancers. TCRdb's table, derived via immunoSEQ multiplex PCR, lists solely in-frame clones and lacks some. The sample shows 35,000 to 40,000 clones, roughly 82% of them seen only once. The sample was CD4+ or CD8+ T cells sorted from blood, taken in a trial of the OX40 agonist ivuxolimab. These receptors all come from an adult with an advanced solid tumor such as melanoma, head and neck, liver or kidney cancer. Each CDR3 is given with its conserved first and last residue. A D gene is named only where the DNA matches it firmly. Some rows have no size entry. The others give once, few or many, or a class for an expanded clone.

V	size	D	J	DNA	CDR3
TRBV6-5	.	.	TRBJ1-6	TGTGCCAGCAGTGAGCGCAGGGATAATTCACCCCTCCACTTT	CASSERRDNSPLHF
TRBV9	.	.	TRBJ2-2	TGTGCCAGCAGCGTAGATGTGGCGAACACCGGGGAGCTGTTTTTT	CASSVDVANTGELFF
TRBV18	.	.	TRBJ1-2	TGTGCCAGCTCACCGGGGGGCAGCATGGACTATGGCTACACCTTC	CASSPGGSMDYGYTF
TRBV27	.	.	TRBJ2-6	TGTGCCAGCAGTTTAAACTCTGGGGCCAACGTCCTGACTTTC	CASSLNSGANVLTF
TRBV9	.	.	TRBJ2-2	TGTGCCAGCAGCTCATCAGGGTCTTGGGACACCGGGGAGCTGTTTTTT	CASSSSGSWDTGELFF
TRBV2	.	.	TRBJ1-1	TGTGCCAGCAATACCGGGACACTTAACACTGAAGCTTTCTTT	CASNTGTLNTEAFF
TRBV5-1	once	.	TRBJ2-5	TGCGCCAGCAGCTTGGTACGGGCTTACCAAGAGACCCAGTACTTC	CASSLVRAYQETQYF
TRBV7-3	once	.	TRBJ2-3	TGTGCCAGCAGCTCCGAATTATCAGATACGCAGTATTTT	CASSSELSDTQYF
TRBV4-1	medium-sized	.	TRBJ1-6	TGCGCCAGCAGTAAAGAGGGAGGGGGAAATAATTCACCCCTCCACTTT	CASSKEGGGNNSPLHF
TRBV5-1	.	.	TRBJ1-2	TGCGCCAGCAGCTTGGTAGTCTCCGGAAACTATGGCTACACCTTC	CASSLVVSGNYGYTF
TRBV19	.	.	TRBJ2-2	TGTGCCAGTGACTCCCCCAGGAACACCGGGGAGCTGTTTTTT	CASDSPRNTGELFF
TRBV6-1	.	.	TRBJ1-4	TGTGCCAGCAGTGAACGGGGGTCGCGCAATCCTAATGAAAAACTGTTTTTT	CASSERGSRNPNEKLFF
TRBV18	.	.	TRBJ1-6	TGTGCCAGCTCGTCCGAAGGGACGGGTTCACCCCTCCACTTT	CASSSEGTGSPLHF
TRBV19	.	.	TRBJ1-5	TGTGCCAGTAGTCTCCGGCGGGGAGTCCAGCCCCAGCATTTT	CASSLRRGVQPQHF
TRBV19	.	.	TRBJ2-1	TGTGCCAGTAGTATAGCAGGCAGGGGTACGAATGAGCAGTTCTTC	CASSIAGRGTNEQFF
TRBV27	.	TRBD1	TRBJ1-2	TGTGCCAGTACCACAGGGGGTCGATATGGCTACACCTTC	CASTTGGRYGYTF
TRBV5-5	.	TRBD1	TRBJ2-7	TGTGCCAGCAGCCCCGGGACAGGCCCTTACGAGCAGTACTTC	CASSPGTGPYEQYF
TRBV4-3	.	.	TRBJ2-3	TGCGCCAGCAGTGGGGGGGGAGGGGGTGCAGATACGCAGTATTTT	CASSGGGGGADTQYF
TRBV19	.	TRBD1	TRBJ2-5	TGTGCCAGTAGAGCCGACAGGGCGGAGACCCAGTACTTC	CASRADRAETQYF
TRBV19	.	.	TRBJ2-6	TGTGCCAGTAGTGGAGGGCGTGGGGCCAACGTCCTGACTTTC	CASSGGRGANVLTF
TRBV20-1	.	.	TRBJ1-2	TGCAGTGCCATAAGACAGAGGGGCTACACCTTC	CSAIRQRGYTF
TRBV20-1	.	.	TRBJ2-7	TGCAGTGCTAGCAACAGCTACGAGCAGTACTTC	CSASNSYEQYF
TRBV20-1	few	.	TRBJ1-1	TGCAGTGCCGCACACGCAGAAGCTTTCTTT	CSAAHAEAFF
TRBV7-9	.	.	TRBJ2-3	TGTGCCAGCAGCTTAGTTCGGGGGGCAACAGATACGCAGTATTTT	CASSLVRGATDTQYF
TRBV6-5	.	TRBD1	TRBJ2-2	TGTGCCAGCACCCCGACAGGGTTCACCGGGGAGCTGTTTTTT	CASTPTGFTGELFF
TRBV7-2	.	TRBD1	TRBJ1-3	TGTGCCAGCAGCCTCTGGAGCACACAGGGGAAATCTGGAAACACCATATATTTT	CASSLWSTQGKSGNTIYF
TRBV29-1	.	TRBD2	TRBJ2-5	TGCAGCGTTGAGTGGGCGGGGGGCATTATTGGGGAGACCCAGTACTTC	CSVEWAGGIIGETQYF
TRBV5-8	.	.	TRBJ2-1	TGTGCCAGCAGACGCCCTGGGAGAAATGAGCAGTTCTTC	CASRRPGRNEQFF
TRBV2	.	TRBD1	TRBJ2-5	TGTGCCAGCCGGCGCACAGGGGGCTGGCAAGAGACCCAGTACTTC	CASRRTGGWQETQYF
TRBV5-6	.	.	TRBJ2-7	TGTGCCAGCAGCCTACAGCCCTACGAGCAGTACTTC	CASSLQPYEQYF
TRBV19	.	.	TRBJ1-1	TGTGCCAGTAGTATGGGGAGGTGGAACACTGAAGCTTTCTTT	CASSMGRWNTEAFF
TRBV4-3	.	TRBD1	TRBJ1-2	TGCGCCAGCAGCTACACAGGGGGGGATGGCTACACCTTC	CASSYTGGDGYTF
TRBV4-3	.	.	TRBJ2-1	TGCGCCAGCAGCCAAGATCCCAATAGGGGGTGGACCTACAATGAGCAGTTCTTC	CASSQDPNRGWTYNEQFF
TRBV6-6	.	.	TRBJ2-5	TGTGCCAGCAGCGGGACGGGTTTAGGGACCCAGTACTTC	CASSGTGLGTQYF
TRBV30	.	TRBD2	TRBJ2-5	TGTGCCTGGACCGCCGGCGGGGGAGGAGAGACCCAGTACTTC	CAWTAGGGGETQYF
TRBV9	few	.	TRBJ2-1	TGTGCCAGCAGCGTAATTTCCCGGGACAATGAGCAGTTCTTC	CASSVISRDNEQFF
TRBV5-1	.	.	TRBJ1-2	TGCGCCAGCAGCTTGGTGGCAGGGAGCTATGGCTACACCTTC	CASSLVAGSYGYTF
TRBV7-9	.	TRBD1	TRBJ2-3	TGTGCCAGCAGCTTAGGGACAGGGATCCTCACAGATACGCAGTATTTT	CASSLGTGILTDTQYF
TRBV6-5	.	.	TRBJ2-7	TGTGCCAGCAGGGGGAAGGGGTACGAGCAGTACTTC	CASRGKGYEQYF
TRBV11-3	.	.	TRBJ2-1	TGTGCCAGCAGGGGGGACAATGAGCAGTTCTTC	CASRGDNEQFF
TRBV6-1	.	.	TRBJ2-7	TGTGCCAGCAGTGAAGAGGGCAGGGCACCCTACGAGCAGTACTTC	CASSEEGRAPYEQYF
TRBV10-2	.	.	TRBJ2-4	TGCGCCAGCAGTGATAGAGGGACCAAAAACATTCAGTACTTC	CASSDRGTKNIQYF
TRBV5-4	.	.	TRBJ2-2	TGTGCCAGCAGCTTACCGTGGACTGGGCAAGGGGAGCTGTTTTTT	CASSLPWTGQGELFF
TRBV11-2	.	.	TRBJ2-1	TGTGCCAGCAGCTTAGGCAAAGAGCAGTTCTTC	CASSLGKEQFF
TRBV5-6	.	TRBD2	TRBJ2-3	TGTGCCAGCAGCTTAATGGCGGGGGGGGCCTTAGATACGCAGTATTTT	CASSLMAGGALDTQYF
TRBV9	.	TRBD2	TRBJ2-1	TGTGCCAGCAGCTTCACTAGCGGGGGTTACAATGAGCAGTTCTTC	CASSFTSGGYNEQFF
TRBV6-5	.	.	TRBJ2-3	TGTGCCAGCAGCCCTTGGGGGCCCACAGATACGCAGTATTTT	CASSPWGPTDTQYF
TRBV19	.	.	TRBJ1-4	TGTGCCAGTAGCAAAGATATGGCAGCCAAGACAGCAGAACTGTTTTTT	CASSKDMAAKTAELFF
TRBV9	.	TRBD1	TRBJ1-3	TGTGCCAGATCCGGGACAGACCTTATCTCTGGAAACACCATATATTTT	CARSGTDLISGNTIYF
TRBV15	few	.	TRBJ1-5	TGTGCCACCAGCAGAGATCGGGTGACGGGACAGCCCCAGCATTTT	CATSRDRVTGQPQHF
TRBV9	.	TRBD1	TRBJ2-7	TGTGCCAGCAGCGTAGGACAGGGAGTGCGTGAGCAGTACTTC	CASSVGQGVREQYF
TRBV18	.	.	TRBJ1-1	TGTGCCAGCTCACCGGCGGGGCGTAATGGTAAGGCTGAAGCTTTCTTT	CASSPAGRNGKAEAFF
TRBV4-3	.	TRBD1	TRBJ1-2	TGCGCCAGCAGCCAAGACTTTGGAGGGACAGGGGGTGGGCTCTCTCGTGGCTACACCTTC	CASSQDFGGTGGGLSRGYTF
TRBV19	few	TRBD1	TRBJ2-1	TGTGCCAGTAGTATTGGGTGGGGACAGTCCTACAATGAGCAGTTCTTC	CASSIGWGQSYNEQFF
TRBV19	.	.	TRBJ1-5	TGTGCCAGTAGTCACGGCAGGGCCCGGCCCCAGCATTTT	CASSHGRARPQHF
TRBV19	.	TRBD2	TRBJ2-7	TGTGCCAGTAGTATTGGAGCGGGGTGGGAGGGGCGCAACTACGAGCAGTACTTC	CASSIGAGWEGRNYEQYF
TRBV29-1	.	TRBD1	TRBJ1-5	TGCAGCGCTTCAACAGGGGTAGGAGGACCCCAGCATTTT	CSASTGVGGPQHF
TRBV6-1	.	.	TRBJ1-5	TGTGCCAGCATCGCCGGAAGACATAGCAATCAGCCCCAGCATTTT	CASIAGRHSNQPQHF
TRBV6-5	.	.	TRBJ1-1	TGTGCCAGCAGTTACTCTGCAGGACTGAACACTGAAGCTTTCTTT	CASSYSAGLNTEAFF